This TCR beta chain was sequenced in a study of CD8+ T cells in alopecia areata. The study, taken as a whole, reports: Normal skin's resident alphabeta T cells are sequenced alongside lesional scalp T cells. As there was one nonresponder, how baseline CD8+ expansion relates to response remains uncertain.

Concerning this clone itself: Antigen specificity is unknown.

Sequencing used cDNA as its template, made by extracting RNA and reverse transcribing it. The data were produced by immunoSEQ multiplex PCR, yet TCRdb's version contains in-frame clones alone and is incomplete. This sample yields hundreds of thousands of clones, of which over 45% are seen a single time; around 1.7% belongs to the top ten. Treatment described: oral pan-JAK inhibitor, 5-10 mg twice daily. The CDR3 sequence is 13 residues long. Germline assignment: CDR1 SQVTM and CDR2 ANQGSEA. V lost 6 bases and J 3 bases, leaving 11 bases between the germline ends. The source material was CD4+ T cells sorted from blood, sampled at week 24, from a patient treated with tofacitinib. The TCR sequence derives from a human donor with alopecia areata. The V call is TRBV29-1, the J call TRBJ2-2, with D maybe TRBD2 (5 bases). The CDR3 region has the DNA TGCAGCGTGGCCGGGGTGTACACCGGGGAGCTGTTTTTT. This sequence encodes CSVAGVYTGELFF.